Listed here are 12 T cell receptor beta chains from one sample, sequenced in a study of T cell responses to AZD1222 COVID-19 vaccine. The repertoire was sequenced with immunoSEQ multiplex PCR; TCRdb's copy has only in-frame clones and lacks some. Among roughly 99,000 clones listed, 89% were seen once. Sample: peripheral blood, taken on day 0 of AZD1222 vaccination. These receptors all come from an adult in good health.

V and J are TRBV24-1 and TRBJ1-2; no clear D. V dropped 5 bases and J dropped 6 bases, with 24 bases sitting between them. Germline V gene data show CDR1 as KGHDR and CDR2 as SFDVKD. The CDR3 consists of 17 residues. The CDR3 here is CATSASRGGRLGDGYTF. As DNA, the CDR3 is TGTGCCACCAGTGCCTCGCGGGGAGGGAGGCTAGGCGATGGCTACACCTTC.

The chain joins TRBV28 to TRBJ1-3; D is unresolved. Trimming removed 4 bases at V and 0 bases at J, with 16 bases between. Germline lookup yields CDR1 MDHEN and CDR2 SYDVKM. This CDR3 spans 17 amino acids. The CDR3 region is CASSSTVQISSGNTIYF. DNA for the CDR3: TGTGCCAGCAGTTCGACTGTACAGATCAGCTCTGGAAACACCATATATTTT.

The chain employs TRBV28 and TRBJ2-1, with 10 bases aligning to TRBD2. CDR3 length: 14 amino acids. Germline values: CDR1 MDHEN, CDR2 SYDVKM. The J segment lost 11 bases and the V segment lost 5 bases, leaving 9 bases of the junction unmatched. The CDR3 coding sequence is TGTGCCAGCAGTCTAGCGGGAGAGGCGAGACAGCAGTTCTTC. Amino acids: CASSLAGEARQQFF.

In this sample, this clone turned up a few times. The CDR3 nucleotides are TGTGCCAGCAGGGCTTTGGAGGGGTCCGACTATGGCTACACCTTC. This codes for CASRALEGSDYGYTF. V gene TRBV2 combines with J gene TRBJ1-2; maybe TRBD1 (5 bases). The ends were cut back, 6 bases at V and 3 bases at J, with 17 bases in the middle. CDR1 is SNHLY and CDR2 is FYNNEI in the germline V gene. The CDR3 contains 15 residues.

This clone showed up just once. This chain joins TRBV9 and TRBJ2-1, with TRBD2 as a possible D gene (6 bases). Trimming shortened V by 4 bases and J by 6 bases, and 23 bases separated the two germline ends. The CDR3 totals 17 residues. Germline assignment: CDR1 SGDLS and CDR2 YYNGEE. CDR3 in amino acids: CASSPLDSGPWGNEQFF. The CDR3 DNA reads as TGTGCCAGCAGCCCCCTGGATAGCGGCCCTTGGGGCAATGAGCAGTTCTTC.

This clone was picked up a small number of times. V gene TRBV24-1 combines with J gene TRBJ2-7; 9 bases align to TRBD1. The V gene's germline CDR1 is KGHDR and CDR2 SFDVKD. Unmatched junction bases numbered 14, after V lost 7 bases and J lost 2 bases. The CDR3 is 17 residues long. The CDR3 reads CATSGQGGGQGAYEQYF. DNA of the CDR3: TGTGCCACCAGCGGCCAAGGAGGGGGACAGGGTGCCTACGAGCAGTACTTC.

The CDR3 DNA reads TGTGCCAGCAGCGAGGGGGTCCGAGCGGGCTACACCTTC. As protein: CASSEGVRAGYTF. This rearrangement joins TRBV7-2 to TRBJ1-2; a weak D match, TRBD1 (6 bases). Looked up from germline, CDR1 is SGHTA and CDR2 is FQGNSA. V lost 5 bases to trimming and J lost 8 bases, with 15 bases between them. CDR3 length: 13 residues.

J is TRBJ1-2 and V is TRBV6-6, with no clear D. Between the trimmed V and J ends, which lost 10 bases and 0 bases, there was a span of 6 bases. This CDR3 has 11 residues. CDR1 and CDR2 (germline): MNHNY, SVGAGI (reference sequence). CDR3 amino acids: CATLANYGYTF. For the CDR3, the DNA is TGTGCCACCCTAGCTAACTATGGCTACACCTTC.

The chain recombines TRBV24-1 with TRBJ2-7; D is possibly TRBD2 (5 bases). This CDR3 is 14 amino acids long. The germline V gene has CDR1 KGHDR and CDR2 SFDVKD. V was trimmed by 3 bases and J by 0 bases, leaving 8 bases between them. CDR3 sequence: CATSDPGISYEQYF. The CDR3 coding sequence is TGTGCCACCAGTGATCCCGGGATCTCCTACGAGCAGTACTTC.

This chain uses TRBV7-3 with TRBJ1-2, with 10 bases lining up with TRBD1. V dropped 5 bases and J dropped 4; count of bases not matched to a gene: 13. There are 17 residues in the CDR3. CDR1 SGHTA and CDR2 FQGTGA come from the germline V gene. The CDR3 DNA reads as TGTGCCAGCAGCCCCGGGACAGGGGCGAAAGGGGTCTATGGCTACACCTTC. Its protein is CASSPGTGAKGVYGYTF.

This chain joins TRBV27 and TRBJ1-5; TRBD1 matches 7 bases. The CDR3 loop spans 14 amino acids. Germline CDR1 MNHEY, CDR2 SMNVEV (reference sequence). With V trimmed by 4 bases and J by 5 bases, 5 bases remained unmatched. The DNA of the CDR3 is TGTGCCAGCAGTTCACAGGGGCTTCATCAGCCCCAGCATTTT. It is translated as CASSSQGLHQPQHF.

J is TRBJ1-6 and V is TRBV7-2; D unclear. The CDR3 has 15 amino acids. The V end lost 1 base, the J end lost 10 bases, and 14 bases lay between the germline ends. Germline values: CDR1 SGHTA, CDR2 FQGNSA. The CDR3 spells CASSLEAVLRSPLHF. As DNA, the CDR3 is TGTGCCAGCAGCTTAGAGGCGGTCCTGAGGTCACCCCTCCACTTT.